Below are 27 T cell receptor beta chains sequenced from a single sample in a study of CD8 T cells in Susac syndrome. Reverse transcription of 0.5 to 1 ug RNA was carried out with random hexamers. One entry per CDR3 protein, called by TCRdb with MiXCR from the immunoSEQ multiplex PCR reads. This sample carries 150,000 or so distinct CDR3 sequences, around 94% of them seen once, and the ten largest clones take roughly 0.15%. Sequencing used CD4+ T cells from PBMCs. The source is a human donor in good health.

The gene calls are TRBV20-1 and TRBJ2-3, with TRBD2 matching 8 bases. J was trimmed by 1 base and V by 3 bases; bases with no gene match: 6. Germline CDR1 is DFQATT and CDR2 is SNEGSKA (reference sequence). There are 15 residues in the CDR3. CDR3 nucleotides: TGCAGTGCTAGGAGGACGACTAGCGGCACAGATACGCAGTATTTT. Translation: CSARRTTSGTDTQYF.

The rearrangement joins TRBV5-1 to TRBJ1-6, with a tentative D call TRBD1 (5 bases). The CDR3 length is 13 residues. The V end was cut by 4 bases, the J end by 8 bases, with 10 bases between. In germline, CDR1 is SGHRS, CDR2 YFSETQ. The CDR3 here is CASSGDGYSPLHF. The CDR3 nucleotides are TGCGCCAGCAGCGGGGACGGCTATTCACCCCTCCACTTT.

The chain has TRBV18 and TRBJ2-5; TRBD1 matches at 7 bases. After removal of 3 bases from V and 4 bases from J, the junction contained 2 bases not matched to a gene. The CDR3 is 13 amino acids. Germline V lookup: CDR1 KGHSH, CDR2 LQKENI. The CDR3 coding sequence is TGTGCCAGCTCACCGGGACAGTTAGAGACCCAGTACTTC. Its translation is CASSPGQLETQYF.

The rearrangement joins TRBV2 to TRBJ2-7; weak D call: TRBD1 (5 bases). The CDR3 consists of 12 residues. Trimming took 5 bases from V and 3 from J, leaving 8 bases between them. The germline CDR1 and CDR2 sequences are SNHLY and FYNNEI. The chain's CDR3 is CASSTGIYEQYF. CDR3 DNA: TGTGCCAGCAGTACAGGAATCTACGAGCAGTACTTC.

V is TRBV9 and J is TRBJ1-2, with a tentative D call TRBD1 (6 bases). V lost 2 bases and J 7 bases, leaving 18 bases between the germline ends. CDR3 length: 15 amino acids. Germline values: CDR1 SGDLS, CDR2 YYNGEE. The CDR3 coding sequence is TGTGCCAGCAGCGTGGAGACAGGCCCTCGTGGTGGCTACACCTTC. This gives the protein CASSVETGPRGGYTF.

CDR3 region: CASSQDKGGNSYEQYF. The CDR3 region has the DNA TGTGCCAGCAGCCAAGATAAGGGGGGGAACTCCTACGAGCAGTACTTC. This chain links TRBV4-2 with TRBJ2-7, with a tentative D call TRBD2 (7 bases). Trimming stripped 0 bases from V and 0 bases from J, with 12 bases between. The germline gives CDR1 LGHNA, CDR2 YNFKEQ. The CDR3 length is 16 residues.

The V and J genes are TRBV3-1 and TRBJ2-5, with D possibly being TRBD1 (6 bases). V lost 2 bases, J lost 0 bases, and 7 bases lay in between. The CDR3 length is 14 residues. Looked up from germline, CDR1 is LGHDT and CDR2 is YNNKEL (reference sequence). The CDR3 spells CASSQWTDQETQYF. The CDR3 region has the DNA TGTGCCAGCAGCCAATGGACAGACCAAGAGACCCAGTACTTC.

This chain uses TRBV6-1 with TRBJ1-5; unclear D gene. Germline V gives CDR1 MNHNS, CDR2 SASEGT. V lost 4 bases, J lost 5 bases, and 3 bases lay in between. CDR3 size: 11 residues. DNA of the CDR3: TGTGCCAGCAGTGGGGATCAGCCCCAGCATTTT. Translation gives CASSGDQPQHF.

On this clonotype: One junction end does not reproduce the germline sequence, and a read error may be involved. The chain recombines TRBV4-3 with TRBJ2-4, with D perhaps TRBD1 (5 bases). CDR1 and CDR2 from the germline V gene are LGHNA and YSLEER. The CDR3 extends over 16 amino acids. The CDR3 coding sequence is TGCGCCAGCAGCGCCAACCTACAGGTTGCCAGAAACATTCAGTACTTC. It is translated as CASSANLQVARNIQYF.

The CDR3 nucleotides are TGTGCCAGCAGTGAATCGACAGGAGAGGGGCGCGAAAAACTGTTTTTT. Amino acid sequence: CASSESTGEGREKLFF. The chain couples TRBV25-1 to TRBJ1-4; D perhaps matches TRBD1 (6 bases). The V end lost 1 base, the J end lost 8 bases, and 17 bases lay between the germline ends. CDR1 is MGHDK, CDR2 SYGVNS, per germline. The CDR3 runs to 16 residues.

The chain combines TRBV9 with TRBJ2-1; 10 nucleotides match TRBD2. Germline V CDR1 and CDR2: SGDLS, YYNGEE. This CDR3 has 14 amino acids. The V and J ends lost 2 bases and 5 bases, in that order; junction bases with no gene match: 1. The CDR3 nucleotides are TGTGCCAGCAGCGTTAGCGGGGGGAACAATGAGCAGTTCTTC. Its translation is CASSVSGGNNEQFF.

This clonotype was found once. The gene calls are TRBV5-1 and TRBJ1-1, with D perhaps matching TRBD1 (5 bases). CDR3 size: 14 residues. Germline V gene sequence: CDR1 SGHRS, CDR2 YFSETQ. Deletions cut 4 bases from V and 1 base from J, with 11 bases between. CDR3 DNA: TGCGCCAGCAGCGTCGAGGGGCCGAACACTGAAGCTTTCTTT. Protein product: CASSVEGPNTEAFF.

In this sample, this clonotype turned up once. The DNA for the CDR3 is TGCAGCGTTGAAGATCAATCGGGGACTGAAGCTTTCTTT. Encoded protein: CSVEDQSGTEAFF. This chain joins TRBV29-1 and TRBJ1-1; D gene ambiguous. V dropped 0 bases and J dropped 5 bases, with 10 bases sitting between them. The CDR3 sequence is 13 residues long. Germline V gene sequence: CDR1 SQVTM, CDR2 ANQGSEA.

V gene TRBV30 combines with J gene TRBJ1-2; D uncertain. Trimming removed 5 bases at V and 0 bases at J, with 13 bases between. Germline V CDR1 and CDR2: GTSNPN, SVGIG (reference sequence). This CDR3 has 14 residues. The CDR3 region is CAWGSPPSNYGYTF. The CDR3 DNA reads TGTGCCTGGGGTAGCCCGCCTTCTAACTATGGCTACACCTTC. Full variable domain (rest looked up from reference TRBV30 and TRBJ1-2): SQTIHQWPATLVQPVGSPLSLECTVEGTSNPNLYWYRQAAGRGLQLLFYSVGIGQISSEVPQNLSASRPQDRQFILSSKKLLLSDSGFYLCAWGSPPSNYGYTFGSGTRLTVV.

The chain couples TRBV24-1 to TRBJ1-5; no firm D call. The germline V and J ends were trimmed by 2 bases and 5 bases, with 3 bases remaining between them. The CDR3 has 12 residues. Germline-derived CDR1 and CDR2 are KGHDR and SFDVKD. In DNA, the CDR3 is TGTGCCACCAGTGATTGGGATCAGCCCCAGCATTTT. It specifies CATSDWDQPQHF.

This clonotype was observed once. The chain uses TRBV5-1 and TRBJ1-1; D is unresolved. The V gene lost 0 bases and the J gene lost 5 bases, with 8 bases spanning the gap. Germline V gene lookup returns CDR1 SGHRS and CDR2 YFSETQ. The CDR3 length is 13 residues. The CDR3 here is CASSLVRATEAFF. CDR3 nucleotide sequence: TGCGCCAGCAGCTTGGTTAGGGCGACTGAAGCTTTCTTT.

The rearrangement links TRBV14 to TRBJ2-2; D may correspond to TRBD1 or TRBD2 (5 bases each). The germline V and J ends were trimmed by 4 bases and 9 bases, with 12 bases remaining between them. This CDR3 has 13 amino acids. Germline CDR1 reads SGHDN; CDR2 reads FVKESK. As DNA, the CDR3 is TGTGCCAGCAGCCGTCGGGACCGTAGGGAGCTGTTTTTT. Translation gives CASSRRDRRELFF.

The chain carries TRBV19 and TRBJ2-3; D is possibly TRBD2 (5 bases). V lost 5 bases and J 4 bases, leaving 10 bases between the germline ends. Germline V CDR1 and CDR2: LNHDA, SQIVND (reference sequence). The CDR3 consists of 13 residues. The CDR3 sequence is CASSLLVPDTQYF. CDR3 nucleotides: TGTGCCAGTAGTCTACTAGTACCAGATACGCAGTATTTT.

The chain recombines TRBV4-3 with TRBJ2-1; TRBD1 is a possible D gene (5 bases). This CDR3 spans 13 amino acids. CDR1 is LGHNA and CDR2 is YSLEER in the germline V gene. V lost 0 bases, J lost 9 bases, and 9 bases lay in between. The DNA for the CDR3 is TGCGCCAGCAGCCAAGATTGGGGCACTGAGCAGTTCTTC. This sequence encodes CASSQDWGTEQFF.

This chain joins TRBV29-1 and TRBJ1-4, with D possibly TRBD1 on 5 matching bases. Germline-derived CDR1 and CDR2 are SQVTM and ANQGSEA. There are 13 residues in the CDR3. V gave up 3 bases and J gave up 10 bases, with 15 bases separating them. The CDR3: CSVDRGQGGKLFF. The CDR3 bases are TGCAGCGTTGACCGGGGCCAGGGAGGAAAACTGTTTTTT.

This clonotype was seen a few times. The gene calls are TRBV7-2 and TRBJ2-3; TRBD2 aligns across 9 bases. Losses at the gene ends were 5 bases for V and 1 base for J; bases not matched to a gene: 7. The CDR3 runs to 16 residues. CDR1 and CDR2 from the germline V gene are SGHTA and FQGNSA. CDR3 sequence (DNA): TGTGCCAGCAGCGTAGTGACTAGCGGCGGCACAGATACGCAGTATTTT. Translating it yields CASSVVTSGGTDTQYF.

The chain combines TRBV7-9 with TRBJ2-2, with 8 nucleotides matching TRBD1. The V gene's germline CDR1 is SEHNR and CDR2 FQNEAQ (reference sequence). Trimming removed 11 bases from V and 3 bases from J; junction bases left unmatched: 5. This CDR3 region has 13 residues. For the CDR3, the DNA is TGTGCCCCGGACAGGGTTGACACCGGGGAGCTGTTTTTT. This encodes CAPDRVDTGELFF.

V and J are TRBV27 and TRBJ1-1, with D possibly TRBD1 on 5 matching bases. The V gene lost 5 bases and the J gene lost 0 bases, with 13 bases spanning the gap. The CDR3 is 15 residues long. Germline loops: CDR1 MNHEY, CDR2 SMNVEV (reference sequence). The CDR3 loop reads CASSPRRGMNTEAFF. Here the CDR3 DNA reads TGTGCCAGCAGTCCGCGGAGGGGCATGAACACTGAAGCTTTCTTT.

This clonotype was counted only a few times. V gene TRBV7-3 combines with J gene TRBJ1-1; 8 positions agree with TRBD1. Germline V CDR1 and CDR2: SGHTA, FQGTGA. The J segment lost 4 bases and the V segment lost 4 bases, leaving 2 bases of the junction unmatched. The CDR3 is 13 residues long. CDR3 bases: TGTGCCAGCAGCTCAGGACAGGGCACTGAAGCTTTCTTT. It specifies CASSSGQGTEAFF.

This clonotype was detected only once. This chain connects TRBV20-1 to TRBJ2-5, with 10 bases fitting TRBD2. Germline-derived CDR1 and CDR2 are DFQATT and SNEGSKA (reference sequence). The CDR3 has 15 residues. V was clipped by 1 base and J by 4 bases; unmatched bases: 6. CDR3 sequence: CSARVSSGSLETQYF. The CDR3 DNA is TGCAGTGCTAGAGTCTCTAGCGGGAGTTTAGAGACCCAGTACTTC.

V and J are TRBV9 and TRBJ2-5, with D perhaps TRBD2 (6 bases). Germline CDR1 reads SGDLS; CDR2 reads YYNGEE. Trimming took 0 bases from V and 4 from J, leaving 13 bases between them. The CDR3 has 15 residues. The CDR3 DNA sequence: TGTGCCAGCAGCGTAGCGGCGGGGAGGCTAGAGACCCAGTACTTC. Translation: CASSVAAGRLETQYF.

The V gene is TRBV25-1, the J gene TRBJ2-4, with 9 bases aligning to TRBD1. Germline-derived CDR1 and CDR2 are MGHDK and SYGVNS. The CDR3 contains 14 residues. V shed 5 bases, J shed 6 bases, and the junction held 5 bases outside the gene matches. Here the CDR3 reads CASSPGQGLNIQYF. DNA for the CDR3: TGTGCCAGCAGTCCGGGACAGGGTTTAAACATTCAGTACTTC.